One T cell receptor beta chain is described in this entry. This clone was detected once. Its antigen is not yet known. Base qualities are not at hand, and no much larger clone is one base apart. The immunoSEQ Assay, a bias-controlled multiplex PCR, was used to amplify TCRbeta CDR3 regions from genomic DNA. For the original study's pipeline: Within the assay, amplification of reference gene primers was used to estimate how many nucleated cells each sample contained. To quantify the absolute abundance of each unique TCRbeta CDR3 rearrangement, sequence reads were collapsed and filtered. Productive Simpson clonality was computed per sample as the square root of Simpson's diversity index over productive rearrangements. In TCRdb, the immuneACCESS table is reduced to in-frame sequences with V and J assigned. These tables do not hold every clone; where another copy was compared, an unresolved V gene accounts for under half, and the others remain unexplained. D and trimming come from the DNA, and the V and J calls and clone size come from that table. The sample table contains almost 70,000 clones; only one count was recorded for more than 75% of them. The ten largest clones take up around 47% of the sample.

This sample was taken from a study of blood T cell repertoires in COVID-19 (dated by TCRdb to the early 2020s). Some background on the complete study: Samples from collaborators originated in the United States, Italy and Spain and spanned both the acute and convalescent phases of COVID-19. The samples were drawn from the first 160 participants of the ongoing ImmuneRACE study and from 950 to 1,500 subjects provided by 6 global collaborators. Subjects who had been exposed to COVID-19, were actively infected with it, or had recovered from it provided the deeply sampled blood TCRbeta repertoires that made up the dataset. Where HLA class I and class II types were available, the types were taken from metadata supplied by the sample provider, not from assay-based typing. The material from the prospective study consisted of cDNA or gDNA derived from T cells, B-cell-depleted T cells, or PBMCs. A freely available public database, intended as a resource for researchers studying the immune response to SARS-CoV-2, is where the repertoires were released. The sample metadata nearly always contained a de-identified subject ID, COVID-19 status, age in years and sex. What the work shows at the level of the full study, not this receptor alone: The amount of clinical and demographic metadata varied by source and participant and was provided uncurated.

Based on the germline V gene (reference sequence), the CDR1 and CDR2 sequences are SGHNT and YYREEE. Compared with germline, V lacks 0 bases and J lacks 8 bases; bases without a gene match: 7. Taken from cysteine to phenylalanine, the CDR3 has 15 residues. Solely the CDR3 DNA is kept, with 45 bases framed from the first base. Collaborating institutions collected whole blood in K2EDTA tubes following their own protocols. For TCRbeta analysis, collaborators shipped samples as frozen whole blood, isolated PBMCs, or DNA extracted from either of those sample types. The material sequenced was peripheral blood. This receptor was obtained from a human donor in a cohort sampled during active COVID-19. The chain uses TRBV5-4 and TRBJ2-1; TRBD2 aligns with 8 central bases. At the DNA level, the sequence is TGTGCCAGCAGCTTGGTAGCGGGGAGGAGCGATGAGCAGTTCTTC. Its product reads: CASSLVAGRSDEQFF.